Here is one T cell receptor (beta chain) with its context. This entry belongs to a study of blood T cell repertoires in COVID-19. Study at large: COVID-19 samples collected from the United States, Italy and Spain covered acute and convalescent phases. PBMCs, B-cell-depleted T cells, or T cells were the source of the cDNA or gDNA that made up the material.

The CDR3 is made up of 13 amino acids. Germline CDR1 is SQVTM and CDR2 is ANQGSEA. Unmatched junction bases numbered 2, after V lost 4 bases and J lost 1 base. In the authors' methods: Reference gene primers were amplified, and this amplification served to estimate nucleated cell counts. TCRdb's table, derived via immunoSEQ multiplex PCR, lists solely in-frame clones and lacks some. That table supplies the V and J calls and clone size; D and trimming were determined from the DNA. The sample has roughly 68,000 clones; more than 75% are singletons. The chain combines TRBV29-1 with TRBJ2-5, with 8 bases lining up with TRBD2. The sequence came from a man aged 45-65 years with active COVID-19. Sequencing used peripheral blood. CDR3 protein: CSVATSAQETQYF. DNA of the CDR3: TGCAGCGTTGCGACTAGCGCCCAAGAGACCCAGTACTTC.